Sequencing of this TCR beta chain was carried out in a study of T cells in Graves' hyperthyroidism and ophthalmopathy. Across the whole study: Peripheral blood was obtained at initial diagnosis, preceding any treatment.

It was RNA transcripts that yielded the amplified TCR beta CDR3 regions. HTBI primers drove first-round RT-PCR of the TCR CDR3. TCRdb ran MiXCR on the multiplex PCR reads and lists one entry per CDR3 protein. The sample comprises roughly 500,000 distinct CDR3 sequences, approximately 15% of which are singletons, and 5.8% rests with the top ten. The sample holds many counts of this clonotype. The ends were cut back, 0 bases at V and 4 bases at J, with 10 bases in the middle. Per germline, CDR1 GTSNPN and CDR2 SVGIG (reference sequence). The CDR3 length is 14 residues. Drawn at first hyperthyroidism diagnosis, the blood sample preceded any ophthalmopathy symptoms.

The TCR sequence derives from a woman aged 25 to 39 with Graves' hyperthyroidism that later progressed to Graves' ophthalmopathy. Sequencing was carried out using blood. V and J are TRBV30 and TRBJ1-3; D unresolved. CDR3 bases: TGTGCCTGGAGTGTAGGCGGTAAAGGAAACACCATATATTTT. Protein product: CAWSVGGKGNTIYF.